The rows below give T cell receptor beta chains drawn from one sample of a study of cytomegalovirus exposure and HLA in healthy donors. The table came from immunoSEQ multiplex PCR; TCRdb's copy has only in-frame clones and leaves some out. The sample holds around 200,000 clones, about 70% seen once. Sequencing input: PBMCs. Source of these receptors: a man aged 40-49 years in good health and CMV-seropositive. Each CDR3 is given with its conserved first and last residue. D genes are given only for firm matches. The size of a clone is reported for some rows only, either as once, few or many, or as a class for expanded clones.

J,D,size,V,DNA,CDR3
TRBJ1-2,.,.,TRBV28,TGTGCCAGCAGTTCCAGGGATAGGGGGAGTAGTGGCTACACCTTC,CASSSRDRGSSGYTF
TRBJ2-5,TRBD2,.,TRBV27,TGTGCCAGCAGTTTCGAGCGGGGGGGTTTAGAGACCCAGTACTTC,CASSFERGGLETQYF
TRBJ2-2,.,.,TRBV6-5,TGTGCCAGCAGTTACTCGTCCCGGAGGGACACCGGGGAGCTGTTTTTT,CASSYSSRRDTGELFF
TRBJ1-1,.,.,TRBV7-9,TGTGCCAGCACCACGACTCGTCTGGATATGAACACTGAAGCTTTCTTT,CASTTTRLDMNTEAFF
TRBJ2-1,TRBD2,.,TRBV7-2,TGTGCCAGCAGCTTAGAAACTAGCGGGGTTAATGAGCAGTTCTTC,CASSLETSGVNEQFF
TRBJ1-1,TRBD1,few,TRBV2,TGTGCCAGCACTGCGCAAACCGGGAGGGGGCGAGGCACTGAAGCTTTCTTT,CASTAQTGRGRGTEAFF
TRBJ1-4,.,.,TRBV7-6,TGTGCCAGCAGCTCGGGACTTTCACTGTTTTTT,CASSSGLSLFF
TRBJ2-4,.,.,TRBV27,TGTGCCAGCGCATCGGCGGCTTCCCCCAAAAACATTCAGTACTTC,CASASAASPKNIQYF
TRBJ2-5,TRBD2,.,TRBV10-1,TGCGCCACTGGACTAGCGAACCAAGAGACCCAGTACTTC,CATGLANQETQYF
TRBJ2-3,TRBD1,once,TRBV5-6,TGTGCCAGCAGCTTGCGGACAGGGGGAGGAACAGATACGCAGTATTTT,CASSLRTGGGTDTQYF
TRBJ1-1,.,.,TRBV18,TGTGCCAGCTCACCGGGTGGACAGCTCGGGCAAGCTTTCTTT,CASSPGGQLGQAFF
TRBJ2-1,TRBD1,.,TRBV7-9,TGTGCCAGCAGCTTATCGACAGGGGAGTTCTTC,CASSLSTGEFF
TRBJ2-1,.,.,TRBV6-5,TGTGCCAGCAGTTCTGGATTAGCGGTTTACAATGAGCAGTTCTTC,CASSSGLAVYNEQFF
TRBJ2-7,TRBD2,.,TRBV7-9,TGTGCCAGCAGCCCTGGTGGCGGGAGGGCCTACGAGCAGTACTTC,CASSPGGGRAYEQYF
TRBJ2-5,.,.,TRBV29-1,TGCAGCGTTGAGGGCCAGAGGGCGGGGACCCAGTACTTC,CSVEGQRAGTQYF
TRBJ1-2,TRBD1,.,TRBV5-8,TGTGCCAGCAGCTTCCGACAGGGCGCTAACTATGGCTACACCTTC,CASSFRQGANYGYTF
TRBJ2-1,TRBD2,.,TRBV5-4,TGTGCCAGCAGCTTTAGCGGGGGGTCCTACAATGAGCAGTTCTTC,CASSFSGGSYNEQFF
TRBJ1-2,TRBD1,once,TRBV6-4,TGTGCCAGCAGAAGAGACAGGGGAGGTCCCTATGGCTACACCTTC,CASRRDRGGPYGYTF
TRBJ2-1,TRBD2,.,TRBV6-5,TGTGCCAGCAGTTACTCCGGGACTAGCCTTGACAATGAGCAGTTCTTC,CASSYSGTSLDNEQFF
TRBJ1-6,.,.,TRBV4-2,TGTGCCAGCAGCCAAGATGAAAGGGGGGGAGGCTCCTATAATTCACCCCTCCACTTT,CASSQDERGGGSYNSPLHF
TRBJ1-2,.,.,TRBV5-5,TGTGCCAGCAGCTTGGCGGGGGACTATGGCTACACCTTC,CASSLAGDYGYTF
TRBJ2-1,TRBD2,few,TRBV7-8,TGTGCCAGCAGCTCTACTACACGACTCTGGACTAGCGGGGCCCAGGTGAATGAGCAGTTCTTC,CASSSTTRLWTSGAQVNEQFF
TRBJ2-7,.,.,TRBV5-4,TGTGCCAGCAGCTTGAACGGGGACTCCTACGAGCAGTACTTC,CASSLNGDSYEQYF
TRBJ2-3,TRBD2,.,TRBV12-5,TGTGCTAGCTTAAGTAGCGGGGGGCCTGGAGATACGCAGTATTTT,CASLSSGGPGDTQYF
TRBJ2-7,.,.,TRBV14,TGTGCCAGCAGCCAACTTACCGGGAGCTACTACGAGCAGTACTTC,CASSQLTGSYYEQYF
TRBJ2-3,.,.,TRBV7-7,TGTGCCAGCAGCTTAGCGGGGGGGCCAACAGATACGCAGTATTTT,CASSLAGGPTDTQYF
TRBJ2-3,.,.,TRBV6-5,TGTGCCAGCAGGCCCGACAGGTTTGGTACGCAGTATTTT,CASRPDRFGTQYF
TRBJ1-1,.,few,TRBV18,TGTGCCAGCTCACCGGAGGAGGGGCGGGGGAACACTGAAGCTTTCTTT,CASSPEEGRGNTEAFF
TRBJ1-4,.,few,TRBV28,TGTGCCAGCAGTTTAGTCCCGGGAACTAATGAAAAACTGTTTTTT,CASSLVPGTNEKLFF
TRBJ1-6,TRBD1,.,TRBV6-1,TGTGCCAGCAAAGACAGGGCGGGTAATTCACCCCTCCACTTT,CASKDRAGNSPLHF
TRBJ2-7,TRBD1,.,TRBV4-1,TGCGCCGGCAGCCGACCGGGACAGGGGCTCTACGAGCAGTACTTC,CAGSRPGQGLYEQYF
TRBJ2-5,TRBD2,.,TRBV15,TGTGCCACCAGCAGAGATGAGGGACTAGGAGAGACCCAGTACTTC,CATSRDEGLGETQYF
TRBJ2-5,TRBD1,once,TRBV5-6,TGTGCCAGCAGCTTGGGGGGGACAGAAGAGACCCAGTACTTC,CASSLGGTEETQYF
TRBJ1-4,TRBD1,.,TRBV5-8,TGTGCCAGCAGCCGGAGAGGGACAGATCCTGAGGAACTGTTTTTT,CASSRRGTDPEELFF
TRBJ1-3,.,once,TRBV28,TGTGCCAGCACCCCGTCTCAGGGAGGAAACACCATATATTTT,CASTPSQGGNTIYF
TRBJ2-3,.,.,TRBV29-1,TGCAGCGTTGCCTTACAGGGAAGTGGGACAGATACGCAGTATTTT,CSVALQGSGTDTQYF
TRBJ2-7,.,.,TRBV6-6,TGTGCCAGCAGTTACAGGCCGGGGGGCCTCTCCTACGAGCAGTACTTC,CASSYRPGGLSYEQYF
TRBJ1-6,.,.,TRBV5-6,TGTGCCAGCAGCGTCCAGAACAGAGGGAATTCACCCCTCCACTTT,CASSVQNRGNSPLHF
TRBJ2-7,.,.,TRBV11-2,TGTGCCAGCAGCAACCACAGGAGCTCCTACGAGCAGTACTTC,CASSNHRSSYEQYF
TRBJ2-7,.,once,TRBV5-4,TGTGCCAGCAGCCAGCTAGGCTCCTACGAGCAGTACTTC,CASSQLGSYEQYF
TRBJ2-1,TRBD2,few,TRBV5-1,TGCGCCAGCAGCTTGGGGGGACTAGCGGGAGGCTACGAGAGCTCCTACAATGAGCAGTTCTTC,CASSLGGLAGGYESSYNEQFF